The rows below give T cell receptor beta chains drawn from one sample of a study of T cells in Graves' hyperthyroidism and ophthalmopathy. TCRdb used MiXCR to reprocess the multiplex PCR reads, holding one entry per CDR3 protein. The profile shows about 640,000 distinct CDR3 sequences, 20% to 25% of them singletons. Sequenced material: blood. The source is a man between 25 and 39 years old with Graves' ophthalmopathy. CDR3s include the opening cysteine and the closing phenylalanine or tryptophan. Size is stated for part of the rows, as once, few or many counts, or as a class when the clone is expanded.

>TRBV20-1|many|TRBJ1-1
CSARDPGGGMNTEAFF
>TRBV15|few|TRBJ2-1
CATSRIRDGEQFF
>TRBV6-2/TRBV6-3|-|TRBJ2-4
CASSYSRTGSEFQYF
>TRBV27|-|TRBJ2-7
CASSLLRDPFYEQYF
>TRBV7-9|-|TRBJ1-2
CASSADPNYGYTF
>TRBV20-1|-|TRBJ2-3
CSFRQLTDTQYF
>TRBV28|few|TRBJ2-1
CASSFTRLAGGEQFF
>TRBV7-9|-|TRBJ2-6
CASSLVPKPSSGANVLTF
>TRBV10-3|-|TRBJ2-3
CAAQGSSTDTQYF
>TRBV27|few|TRBJ1-5
CASRPGTGMSNQPQHF
>TRBV29-1|many|TRBJ2-1
CSACGVVYNEQFF
>TRBV7-2|many|TRBJ2-5
CASSLFAGLAGQETQYF
>TRBV7-8|many|TRBJ2-5
CASSLVGGSGETQYF
>TRBV7-2|-|TRBJ2-5
CASSSSDRAGRETQYF
>TRBV30|-|TRBJ1-6
CAWRSPLINSPLHF
>TRBV24-1|-|TRBJ2-1
CATRSSGHNEQFF